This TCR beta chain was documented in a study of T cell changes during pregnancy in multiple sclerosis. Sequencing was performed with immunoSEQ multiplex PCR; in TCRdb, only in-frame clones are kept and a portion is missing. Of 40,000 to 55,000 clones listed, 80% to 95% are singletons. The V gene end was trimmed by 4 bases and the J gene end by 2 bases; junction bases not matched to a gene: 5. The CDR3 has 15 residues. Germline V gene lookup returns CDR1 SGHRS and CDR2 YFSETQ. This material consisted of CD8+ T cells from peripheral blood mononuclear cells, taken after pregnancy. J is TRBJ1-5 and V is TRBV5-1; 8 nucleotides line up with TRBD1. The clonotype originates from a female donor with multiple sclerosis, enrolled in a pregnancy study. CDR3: CASSATGGGNQPQHF. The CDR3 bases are TGCGCCAGCAGCGCCACAGGGGGAGGCAATCAGCCCCAGCATTTT.